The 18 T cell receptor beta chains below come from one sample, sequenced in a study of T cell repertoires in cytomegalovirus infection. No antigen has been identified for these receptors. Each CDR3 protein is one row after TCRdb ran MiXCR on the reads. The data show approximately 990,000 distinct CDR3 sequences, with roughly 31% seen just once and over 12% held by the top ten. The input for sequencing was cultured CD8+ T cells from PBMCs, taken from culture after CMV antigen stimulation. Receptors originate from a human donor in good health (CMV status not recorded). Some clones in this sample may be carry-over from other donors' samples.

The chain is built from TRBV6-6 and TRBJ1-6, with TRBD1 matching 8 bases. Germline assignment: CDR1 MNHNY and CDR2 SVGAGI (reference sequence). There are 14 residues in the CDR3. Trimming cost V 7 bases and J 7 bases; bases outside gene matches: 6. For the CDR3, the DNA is TGTGCCAGCAACTTAAGACAGGGGAATTCACCCCTCCACTTT. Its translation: CASNLRQGNSPLHF.

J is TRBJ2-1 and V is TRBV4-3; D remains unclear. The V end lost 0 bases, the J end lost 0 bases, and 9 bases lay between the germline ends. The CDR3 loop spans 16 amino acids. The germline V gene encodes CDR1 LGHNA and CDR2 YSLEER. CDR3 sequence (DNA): TGCGCCAGCAGCCAAGATTTCTGGAGCTCCTACAATGAGCAGTTCTTC. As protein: CASSQDFWSSYNEQFF.

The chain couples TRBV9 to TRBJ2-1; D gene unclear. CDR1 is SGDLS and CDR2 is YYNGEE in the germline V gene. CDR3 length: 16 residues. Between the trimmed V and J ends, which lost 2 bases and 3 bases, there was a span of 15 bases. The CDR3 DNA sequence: TGTGCCAGCAGCGTTAACAGCTCTCCATGCTACAATGAGCAGTTCTTC. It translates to CASSVNSSPCYNEQFF.

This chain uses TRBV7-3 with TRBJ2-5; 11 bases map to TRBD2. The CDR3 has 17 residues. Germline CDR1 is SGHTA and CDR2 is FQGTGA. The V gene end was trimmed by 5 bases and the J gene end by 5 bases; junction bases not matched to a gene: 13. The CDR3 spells CASSPLGRLAGKETQYF. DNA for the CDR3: TGTGCCAGCAGCCCCCTGGGTAGACTAGCGGGGAAGGAGACCCAGTACTTC.

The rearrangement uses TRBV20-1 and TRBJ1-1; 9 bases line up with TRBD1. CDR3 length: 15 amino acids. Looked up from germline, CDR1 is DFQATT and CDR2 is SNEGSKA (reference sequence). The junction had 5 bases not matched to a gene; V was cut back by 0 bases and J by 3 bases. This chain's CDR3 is CSARDNRGLYTEAFF. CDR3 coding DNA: TGCAGTGCTAGAGATAACAGGGGGCTTTACACTGAAGCTTTCTTT.

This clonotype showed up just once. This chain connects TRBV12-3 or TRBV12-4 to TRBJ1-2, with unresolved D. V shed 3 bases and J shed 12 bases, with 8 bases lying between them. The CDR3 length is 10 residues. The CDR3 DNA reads TGTGCCAGCAGTTTCCCGGGAGACACCTTC. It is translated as CASSFPGDTF.

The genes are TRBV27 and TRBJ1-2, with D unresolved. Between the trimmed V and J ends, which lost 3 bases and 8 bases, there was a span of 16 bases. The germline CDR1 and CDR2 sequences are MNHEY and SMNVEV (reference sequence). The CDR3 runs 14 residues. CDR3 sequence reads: CASSFSGEYNGYTF. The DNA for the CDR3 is TGTGCCAGCAGTTTCAGCGGGGAATATAACGGCTACACCTTC.

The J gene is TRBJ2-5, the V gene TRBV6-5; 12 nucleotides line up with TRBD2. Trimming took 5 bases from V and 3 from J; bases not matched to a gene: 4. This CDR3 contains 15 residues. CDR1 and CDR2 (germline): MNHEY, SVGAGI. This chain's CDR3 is CASSRLAGVKETQYF. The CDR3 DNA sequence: TGTGCCAGCAGTAGACTAGCGGGGGTGAAAGAGACCCAGTACTTC.

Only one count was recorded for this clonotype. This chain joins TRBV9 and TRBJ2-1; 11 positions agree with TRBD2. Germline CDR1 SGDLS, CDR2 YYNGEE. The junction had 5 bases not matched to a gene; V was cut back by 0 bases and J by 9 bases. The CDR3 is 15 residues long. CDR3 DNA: TGTGCCAGCAGCGTAGAGGGTAGCGGGGGGGTTGAGCAGTTCTTC. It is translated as CASSVEGSGGVEQFF.

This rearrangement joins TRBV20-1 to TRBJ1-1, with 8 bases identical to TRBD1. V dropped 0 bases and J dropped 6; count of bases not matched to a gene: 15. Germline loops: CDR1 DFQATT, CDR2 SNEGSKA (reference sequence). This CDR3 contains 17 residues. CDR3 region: CSARDHSRTGNWAEAFF. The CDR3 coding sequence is TGCAGTGCTAGAGACCACTCCAGGACAGGGAACTGGGCTGAAGCTTTCTTT.

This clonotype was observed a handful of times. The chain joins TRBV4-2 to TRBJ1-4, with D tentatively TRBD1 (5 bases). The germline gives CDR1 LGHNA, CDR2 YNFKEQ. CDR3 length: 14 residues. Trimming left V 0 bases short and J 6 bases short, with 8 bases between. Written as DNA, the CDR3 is TGTGCCAGCAGCCAAGATCGGGGGGATGAAAAACTGTTTTTT. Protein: CASSQDRGDEKLFF.

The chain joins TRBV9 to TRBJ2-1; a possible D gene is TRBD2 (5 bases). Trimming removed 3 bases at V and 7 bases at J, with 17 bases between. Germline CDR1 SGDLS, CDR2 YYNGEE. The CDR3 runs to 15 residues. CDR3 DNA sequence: TGTGCCAGCAGCGGTAGCGCCGCTCAGGCAAATGAGCAGTTCTTC. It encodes CASSGSAAQANEQFF.

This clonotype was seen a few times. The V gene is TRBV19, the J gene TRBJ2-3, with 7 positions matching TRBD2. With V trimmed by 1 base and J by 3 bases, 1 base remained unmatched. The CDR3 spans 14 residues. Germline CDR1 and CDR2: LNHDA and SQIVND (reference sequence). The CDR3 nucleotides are TGTGCCAGTAGTATAGGAGCGGGAACAGATACGCAGTATTTT. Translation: CASSIGAGTDTQYF.

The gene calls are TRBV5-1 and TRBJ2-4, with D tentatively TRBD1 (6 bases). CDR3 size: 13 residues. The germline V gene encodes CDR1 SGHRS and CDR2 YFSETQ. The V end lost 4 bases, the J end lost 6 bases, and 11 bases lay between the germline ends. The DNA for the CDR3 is TGCGCCAGCAGCCTCGAAGGGGGAAACATTCAGTACTTC. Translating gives CASSLEGGNIQYF.

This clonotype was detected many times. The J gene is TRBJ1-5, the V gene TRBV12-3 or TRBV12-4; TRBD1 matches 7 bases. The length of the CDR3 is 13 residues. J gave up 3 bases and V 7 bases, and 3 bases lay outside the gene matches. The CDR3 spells CASTDRDNQPQHF. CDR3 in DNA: TGTGCCAGCACCGACAGGGACAATCAGCCCCAGCATTTT.

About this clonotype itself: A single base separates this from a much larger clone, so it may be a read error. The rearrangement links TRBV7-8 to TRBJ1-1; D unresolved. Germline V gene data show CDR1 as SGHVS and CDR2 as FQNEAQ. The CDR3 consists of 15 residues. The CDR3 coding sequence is TGTGCCAGCAACTTAGCCAACGGATCGAACACTGAAGCTTTCTTT. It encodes CASNLANGSNTEAFF. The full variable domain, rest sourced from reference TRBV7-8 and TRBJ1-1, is GAGVSQSPRYKVAKRGQDVALRCDPISGHVSLFWYQQALGQGPEFLTYFQNEAQLDKSGLPSDRFFAERPEGSVSTLKIQRTQQEDSAVYLCASNLANGSNTEAFFGQGTRLTVV.

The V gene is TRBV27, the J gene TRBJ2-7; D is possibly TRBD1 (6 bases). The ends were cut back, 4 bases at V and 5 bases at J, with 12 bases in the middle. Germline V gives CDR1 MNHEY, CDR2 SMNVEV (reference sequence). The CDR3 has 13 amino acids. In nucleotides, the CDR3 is TGTGCCAGCAGTTATAACAGGGCACACGAGCAGTACTTC. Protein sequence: CASSYNRAHEQYF.

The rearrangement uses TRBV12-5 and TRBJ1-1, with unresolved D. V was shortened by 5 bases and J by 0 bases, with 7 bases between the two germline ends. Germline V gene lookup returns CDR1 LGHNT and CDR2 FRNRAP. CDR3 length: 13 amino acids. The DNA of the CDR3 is TGTGCTAGTGGTACCCGACTGAACACTGAAGCTTTCTTT. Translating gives CASGTRLNTEAFF.